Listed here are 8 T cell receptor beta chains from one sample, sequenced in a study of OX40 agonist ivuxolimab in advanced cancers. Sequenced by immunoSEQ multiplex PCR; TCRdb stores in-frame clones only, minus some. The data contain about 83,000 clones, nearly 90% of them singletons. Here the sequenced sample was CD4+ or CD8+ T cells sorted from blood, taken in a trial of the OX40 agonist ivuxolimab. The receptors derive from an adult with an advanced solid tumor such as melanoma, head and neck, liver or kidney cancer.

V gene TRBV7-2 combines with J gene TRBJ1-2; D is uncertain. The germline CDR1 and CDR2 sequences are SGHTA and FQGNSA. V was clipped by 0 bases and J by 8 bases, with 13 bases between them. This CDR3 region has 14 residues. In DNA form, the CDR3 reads TGTGCCAGCAGCTTAGCGGCAGGTGAAGTGGGCTACACCTTC. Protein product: CASSLAAGEVGYTF.

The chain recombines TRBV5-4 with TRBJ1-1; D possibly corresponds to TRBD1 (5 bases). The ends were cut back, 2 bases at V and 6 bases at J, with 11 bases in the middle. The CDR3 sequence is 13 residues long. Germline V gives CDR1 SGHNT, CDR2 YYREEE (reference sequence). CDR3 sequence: CASSFGARAEAFF. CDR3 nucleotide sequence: TGTGCCAGCAGCTTTGGGGCGCGAGCTGAAGCTTTCTTT.

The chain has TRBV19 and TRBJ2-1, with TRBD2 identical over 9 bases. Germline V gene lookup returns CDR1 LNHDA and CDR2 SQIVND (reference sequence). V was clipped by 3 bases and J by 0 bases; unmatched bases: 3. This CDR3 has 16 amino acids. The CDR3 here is CASSIYSGGSYNEQFF. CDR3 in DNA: TGTGCCAGTAGTATCTATAGCGGGGGCTCCTACAATGAGCAGTTCTTC.

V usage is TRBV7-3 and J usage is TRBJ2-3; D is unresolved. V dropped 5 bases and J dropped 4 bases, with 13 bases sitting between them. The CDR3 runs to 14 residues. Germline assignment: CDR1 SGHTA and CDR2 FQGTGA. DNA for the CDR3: TGTGCCAGCAGCCAGGCGGCGAGTGCAGATACGCAGTATTTT. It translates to CASSQAASADTQYF.

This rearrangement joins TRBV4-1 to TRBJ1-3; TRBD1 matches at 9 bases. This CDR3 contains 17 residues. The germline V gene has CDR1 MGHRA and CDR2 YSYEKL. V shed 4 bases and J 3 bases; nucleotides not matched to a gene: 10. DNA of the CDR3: TGCGCCAGCAGCCGCAGCAACCCGGGACAGGGTGGAAACACCATATATTTT. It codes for CASSRSNPGQGGNTIYF.

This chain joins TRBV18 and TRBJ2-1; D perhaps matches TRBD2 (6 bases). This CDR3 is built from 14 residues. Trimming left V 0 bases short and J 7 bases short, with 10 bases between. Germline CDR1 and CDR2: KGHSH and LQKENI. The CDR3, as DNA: TGTGCCAGCTCACCACCGACTAGTCTGAATGAGCAGTTCTTC. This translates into CASSPPTSLNEQFF.

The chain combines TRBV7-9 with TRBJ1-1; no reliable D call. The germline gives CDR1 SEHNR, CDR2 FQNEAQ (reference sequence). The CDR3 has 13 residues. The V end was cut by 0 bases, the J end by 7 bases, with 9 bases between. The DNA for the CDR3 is TGTGCCAGCAGCTTAGCGGAAAGGTTTGAAGCTTTCTTT. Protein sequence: CASSLAERFEAFF.

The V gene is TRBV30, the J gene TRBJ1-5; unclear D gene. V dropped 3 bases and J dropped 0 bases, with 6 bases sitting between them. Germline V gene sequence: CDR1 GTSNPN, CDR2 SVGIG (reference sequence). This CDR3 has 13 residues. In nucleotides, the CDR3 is TGTGCCTGGAGCGGTCATAGCAATCAGCCCCAGCATTTT. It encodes CAWSGHSNQPQHF.